This T cell receptor (beta chain) was recovered during a study of blood T cells in healthy people across ages. Findings of the study overall: While age rose, TCR beta diversity per million T cells dropped in a roughly linear way. Higher diversity and more naive CD4+ cells were features of long-lived donors, compared to aged donors. The percentage of naive T cells correlated strongly with TCR beta diversity.

PCR was performed a second time for about 6 to 11 cycles using a sample-barcoded 5' primer and a J-beta primer mix. TCRdb fed the 5' RACE reads into MiXCR, producing one record per CDR3 protein. The repertoire includes hundreds of thousands of distinct CDR3 sequences, 55% to 70% of them detected once, and around 20% sits in the top ten. Comments on this clonotype: Its antigen is unknown.

Germline V lookup: CDR1 KGHSH, CDR2 LQKENI. This CDR3 has 14 amino acids. V was shortened by 1 base and J by 5 bases, with 10 bases between the two germline ends. This TCR derives from a man aged 25-45 years in good health. The rearrangement links TRBV18 to TRBJ2-3; perhaps TRBD1 as D (6 bases). The sequenced sample consisted of blood. This CDR3 is CASSPQKGGDTQYF. Here the CDR3 DNA reads TGTGCCAGCTCACCACAGAAAGGGGGAGATACGCAGTATTTT. The whole variable domain, remainder taken from reference TRBV18 and TRBJ2-3, is NAGVMQNPRHLVRRRGQEARLRCSPMKGHSHVYWYRQLPEEGLKFMVYLQKENIIDESGMPKERFSAEFPKEGPSILRIQQVVRGDSAAYFCASSPQKGGDTQYFGPGTRLTVL.